The T cell receptor (beta chain) described here comes from a study of shared clonotypes between healthy human individuals. V shed 2 bases and J shed 3 bases, with 7 bases lying between them. Per germline, CDR1 ENHRY and CDR2 SYGVKD. The length of the CDR3 is 13 residues. Sequencing was performed with immunoSEQ multiplex PCR; in TCRdb, only in-frame clones are kept and a portion is missing. The table includes approximately 1,000,000 clones, 75% to 85% detected once. V gene TRBV10-3 combines with J gene TRBJ1-1; no reliable D call. The receptor comes from a young man in good health. Some clones in this sample may be carry-over from other donors' samples. The material sequenced was memory CD4+ T cells from PBMCs. Indicated subset: CD45RA-negative fraction. CDR3 coding DNA: TGTGCCATCAGTGAGGTGGGGTACACTGAAGCTTTCTTT. It specifies CAISEVGYTEAFF.